The present TCR beta chain was sequenced within a study of blood T cell repertoires in COVID-19. Overall study context: Samples representing acute and convalescent COVID-19 were sourced from the United States, Italy and Spain. Nucleic acid was either cDNA or gDNA, and it came from T cells, B-cell-depleted T cells, or PBMCs.

TCRdb's copy holds only in-frame clones and misses some; the assay was immunoSEQ multiplex PCR. The table records around 20,000 clones, roughly nine tenths of them present only once. This TCR came from a human donor in a cohort sampled during active COVID-19. The sequencing sample was made of peripheral blood.

CDR3 amino acids: CASSELTSGNTDTQYF. The CDR3 nucleotides read TGTGCCAGCAGTGAGCTTACTAGCGGGAACACAGATACGCAGTATTTT. V usage is TRBV6-1 and J usage is TRBJ2-3; TRBD2 matches 10 bases. Per the germline V gene, CDR1 is MNHNS and CDR2 is SASEGT. The CDR3 covers 16 residues. V gave up 3 bases and J gave up 2 bases; unmatched junction bases: 5.